The clone carrying this T cell receptor beta chain was seen only once. Study processing details: Estimated nucleated cell counts came from reference gene primer amplification. The assay was immunoSEQ multiplex PCR, and TCRdb's table has in-frame clones only and misses some. Clone size and V and J calls were adopted from that table, with D and trimming inferred from the DNA. This table holds about 220,000 clones, 65% to 90% found once. The entry originates in a study of blood T cell repertoires in COVID-19. This receptor was taken from a man between 45 and 60 years old with active or convalescent COVID-19. Sequencing used peripheral blood.

The CDR3 coding sequence is TGCGCCAGCAGCTTGGACAGTCCCCGTAATGGCTACACCTTC. Its translation is CASSLDSPRNGYTF. V gene TRBV5-1 combines with J gene TRBJ1-2, with unresolved D. Trimming took off 0 bases at V and 6 bases at J, with 12 bases between the two ends. Germline-derived CDR1 and CDR2 are SGHRS and YFSETQ. This CDR3 has 14 residues.